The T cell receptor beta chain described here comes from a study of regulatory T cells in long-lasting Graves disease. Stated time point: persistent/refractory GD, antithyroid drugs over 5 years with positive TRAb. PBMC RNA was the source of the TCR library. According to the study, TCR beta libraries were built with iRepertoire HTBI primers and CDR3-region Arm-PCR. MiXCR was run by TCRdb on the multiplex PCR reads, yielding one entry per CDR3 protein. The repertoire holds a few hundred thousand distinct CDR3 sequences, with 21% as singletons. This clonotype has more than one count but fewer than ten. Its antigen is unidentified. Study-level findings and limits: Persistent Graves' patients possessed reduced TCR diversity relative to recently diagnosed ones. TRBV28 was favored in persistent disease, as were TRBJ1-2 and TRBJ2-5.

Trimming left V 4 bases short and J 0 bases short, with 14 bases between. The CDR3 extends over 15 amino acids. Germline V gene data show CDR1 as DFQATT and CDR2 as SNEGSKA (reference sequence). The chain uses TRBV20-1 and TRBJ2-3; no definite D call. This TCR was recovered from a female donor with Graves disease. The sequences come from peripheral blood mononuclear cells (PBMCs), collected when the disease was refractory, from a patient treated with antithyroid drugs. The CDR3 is CSAIRTVDSTDTQYF. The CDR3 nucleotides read TGCAGTGCTATTCGGACGGTGGATAGCACAGATACGCAGTATTTT.